This TCR beta chain was identified in a study of vaccination and CD4 T cells after COVID-19 (dated by TCRdb to between 2021 and 2024). At the level of the whole study: Convalescent patients had a positive SARS-CoV-2 result on nasal swab PCR, and of these patients, fewer than ten had mild disease and one had severe disease. The convalescent cohort included six males and four females, with two Hispanic individuals, seven Caucasians, two Asians and one multiracial person. Participants got two doses of the Pfizer-BioNTech BNT162b2 vaccine (n=8) or two doses of the Moderna mRNA-1273 vaccine (n=2). Post-COVID blood samples from convalescent patients were collected a median of roughly 100 days after diagnosis, with a range of roughly 35 to 180 days. Post-vaccine blood samples were collected a median of approximately eleven weeks after the second vaccine dose, ranging from about 13 to 241 days. The cultures were stimulated with overlapping spike peptide pools from SARS-CoV-2 and from the common cold coronaviruses HCoV-NL63, HCoV-OC43 and HCoV-229E. In control cultures, a CEFX viral epitope pool was used as positive control, an HIV-1 Nef peptide pool was used as negative control, or no peptide was added. The spike-specific CD4+ TCR repertoire was compared before and after mRNA vaccination in approximately ten COVID-19 convalescent patients and a handful of infection-naive healthy vaccine recipients. Summary of the overall study and its limitations: Nearly all vaccine-specific clones in convalescent patients (304 of 307) were mono-reactive for SARS-CoV-2 spike rather than cross-reactive with common cold coronaviruses. Among convalescent patients, a median about 86% of the SARS-CoV-2-reactive clones seen after vaccination appeared only after vaccination, which suggests priming specific to the vaccine. The median number of SARS-CoV-2-reactive clonotypes rose from around 22 after infection to 38 after vaccination, but the change was not significant. The number of convalescent patients in the study was relatively small, and the study did not examine early timepoints following natural infection.

Receptor libraries were prepared by PCR. TCR sequencing of DNA from cultured CD4+ T cells used the Oncomine TCR Beta short-read assay at the Johns Hopkins FTIC core. Genomic DNA was extracted from the cultured CD4+ T cells with the QIAamp micro DNA kit. Oncomine TCR Beta libraries from cultured CD4+ T cells were pooled with unique dual indexes and sequenced on an Illumina iSeq 100. The published analysis was carried out like this. Non-productive sequences were removed, and CDR3s that did not start with C, did not end with F or W, or were shorter than 7 amino acids were discarded. The MANAFEST web application was used to identify antigen-specific clonotypes by comparing peptide-stimulated wells against reference wells and other culture wells. For a clone to be called positive, the clone needed an FDR below 0.05, an odds ratio above 5, and a productive frequency above 0.1% in at least two of three replicate wells. A clonotype counted as cross-reactive if it showed significant expansion both in the SARS-CoV-2 spike wells and in at least one common cold coronavirus spike condition. Using R version 3.6.1, CDR3 homology was evaluated through Levenshtein distances (stringdist) along with unrooted phylogenetic trees (ape). Using fastp at Q25 and MiXCR, TCRdb reprocessed the public reads and kept productive beta chains. Each entry merges the rows of one CDR3 protein and shows their most common DNA and genes. These V and J calls derive from TCRdb rather than the authors' analysis. For this sample there are approximately 11,000 distinct CDR3 sequences; 30% to 35% appear just once. The ten most abundant clones make up around a sixth of the sample.

Points on this clonotype: This clone's antigen is unknown. No much larger clone is present one base from it, and per-base qualities are unavailable.

The sample's treatment or condition label, in plain terms: approximately nine-day PBMC culture with coronavirus spike peptide pools or control peptides (ViraFEST assay). The ViraFEST assay, used in the study, expanded antigen-specific T cells with peptide pools and then identified the expanded clonotypes through TCR sequencing. Positive SARS-CoV-2 PCR tests in the convalescent patients dated from March to December 2020, before Alpha, Beta and Delta variants emerged in the United States. PBMCs were cultured at around 2.2 million per well in IMDM supplemented with about 5% human AB serum and about 9.5 IU/ml IL-2, with roughly 9.5 ug/ml peptide pools added. On days 3 and 7, half of the culture medium was replaced with fresh IL-2-containing medium. After nine to eleven days of culture, CD4+ T cells were isolated by negative selection with the EasySep CD4+ T cell isolation kit. PBMCs were separated from whole blood using Ficoll-Paque Plus gradient centrifugation and then either used fresh or cryopreserved at -140C. Culture conditions were generally each tested in triplicate wells.

This sample comprised CD4+ T cells from blood, cultured in vitro, obtained after SARS-CoV-2 vaccination. The TCR was taken from a human donor who had recovered from COVID-19.

Here is the DNA: TGTGCCAGCAGTGAAAGGGGAGGAAAACTGTTTTTT. It translates to CASSERGGKLFF. Rearrangement joined TRBV7-9 to TRBJ1-4; the D region possibly corresponds to TRBD1 (5 bases align). For CDR1 and CDR2, the germline V gene (reference sequence) lists SEHNR and FQNEAQ. Trimming costs V 6 bases and J 10 bases, and their ends lie 12 bases apart. The CDR3 holds 12 amino acids from the cysteine to the phenylalanine. The entry retains the CDR3 DNA only, 36 bases that are in frame from base 1.